This entry lists 22 T cell receptor beta chains sequenced from one sample in a study of shared clonotypes between healthy human individuals (dated by TCRdb to about 2020). The library was made by the immunoSEQ multiplex PCR assay. TCRdb holds this immuneACCESS table with in-frame rearrangements only. Some clones are missing; in checked studies, unresolved V genes explain under half, and the rest has no known cause. Present in this sample are over 2 million clones, 90% to 95% of which were seen just once. 0.1% to 0.15% of the sample is taken by the ten largest. Sequenced material: naive CD4+ T cells sorted from blood. The meaning of the sample's cell subset or site label: CD45RA+ positively selected. These TCRs come from a man aged 18-30 years in good health.

The chain uses TRBV10-3 and TRBJ1-4; D gene unclear. The CDR3 sequence is 12 residues long. Trimming removed 7 bases from V and 8 bases from J, with 11 bases in between. Germline V gives CDR1 ENHRY, CDR2 SYGVKD. The CDR3 sequence: CAIKGSEEKLFF. Here the CDR3 DNA reads TGTGCCATCAAGGGTTCTGAGGAAAAACTGTTTTTT.

Remarks on this clone: In the same sample, other DNA sequences code for this CDR3. V is TRBV5-1 and J is TRBJ2-3; 11 bases fit TRBD2. With 2 bases clipped from V and 2 bases from J, the junction kept 4 bases outside the gene matches. Germline V lookup: CDR1 SGHRS, CDR2 YFSETQ. The length of the CDR3 is 16 residues. CDR3 in DNA: TGCGCCAGCAGCTTCGGGACTAGCGGCAACACAGATACGCAGTATTTT. It yields the protein CASSFGTSGNTDTQYF.

The V gene is TRBV5-1, the J gene TRBJ2-7; D perhaps matches TRBD1 (6 bases). Between the trimmed V and J ends, which lost 3 bases and 5 bases, there was a span of 18 bases. There are 15 residues in the CDR3. The germline CDR1 and CDR2 sequences are SGHRS and YFSETQ. The CDR3 DNA reads TGCGCCAGCAGCTCGCGAAACAGGGTCATGGACGAGCAGTACTTC. As protein: CASSSRNRVMDEQYF.

Points on this clone: Compared with germline, one end of the junction differs, possibly owing to a read error. V usage is TRBV7-7 and J usage is TRBJ2-7; 7 bases are a match to TRBD1. CDR3 length: 14 amino acids. The germline V gene has CDR1 SSHAT and CDR2 FNYEAQ (reference sequence). The CDR3 loop is CASSDETGSHEQYF. The CDR3 DNA follows: TGTGCTAGCAGCGACGAGACAGGGAGCCACGAGCAGTACTTC.

The chain recombines TRBV30 with TRBJ2-5; 8 bases align to TRBD1. CDR1 and CDR2 from the germline V gene are GTSNPN and SVGIG (reference sequence). V trimming: 0 bases; J trimming: 2 bases; junction bases outside the gene matches: 14. The CDR3 is 18 amino acids. CDR3 DNA: TGTGCCTGGAGTGTATTTAGGATGACAGGGGAGGTACAAGAGACCCAGTACTTC. Protein sequence: CAWSVFRMTGEVQETQYF.

This chain joins TRBV18 and TRBJ2-5, with D hard to call. V lost 2 bases, J lost 9 bases, and 7 bases lay in between. Germline V gives CDR1 KGHSH, CDR2 LQKENI. The CDR3 sequence is 11 residues long. The CDR3 is CASSPEVAQYF. The CDR3 nucleotides are TGTGCCAGCTCACCAGAGGTAGCCCAGTACTTC.

This chain joins TRBV7-2 and TRBJ2-3; D tentatively fits TRBD1 or TRBD2 (6 bases each). Trimming shortened V by 1 base and J by 1 base, and 12 bases separated the two germline ends. Germline V gives CDR1 SGHTA, CDR2 FQGNSA. This CDR3 is built from 16 residues. This chain's CDR3 is CASSLDPGAGTDTQYF. CDR3 nucleotides: TGTGCCAGCAGCTTAGATCCGGGGGCGGGCACAGATACGCAGTATTTT.

The J gene is TRBJ1-1, the V gene TRBV5-4; D possibly corresponds to TRBD1 (6 bases). Per germline, CDR1 SGHNT and CDR2 YYREEE (reference sequence). V lost 4 bases and J lost 3, with 19 bases in between. The CDR3 consists of 16 residues. CDR3 sequence: CASSPRGGQGHTEAFF. In nucleotides, the CDR3 is TGTGCCAGCAGCCCCCGTGGGGGGCAGGGTCACACTGAAGCTTTCTTT.

This rearrangement joins TRBV19 to TRBJ1-2; D gene unclear. Germline CDR1 reads LNHDA; CDR2 reads SQIVND (reference sequence). The CDR3 spans 13 residues. Between the trimmed V and J ends, which lost 2 bases and 6 bases, there was a span of 10 bases. This CDR3 reads CASSIFVGDGYTF. The DNA for the CDR3 is TGTGCCAGTAGTATATTTGTGGGAGATGGCTACACCTTC.

This clone occurred once. V and J are TRBV4-3 and TRBJ2-3; D call uncertain. Trimming took 0 bases from V and 4 from J, leaving 11 bases between them. CDR1 is LGHNA and CDR2 is YSLEER in the germline V gene. CDR3 size: 15 residues. CDR3: CASSQDGGVSDTQYF. CDR3 nucleotides: TGCGCCAGCAGCCAAGATGGTGGAGTATCAGATACGCAGTATTTT.

The CDR3 DNA follows: TGTGCCAGCAGCGTAGGCCGGGAGGGCTCCTACGAGCAGTACTTC. Its protein product is CASSVGREGSYEQYF. The V call is TRBV9, the J call TRBJ2-7, with 8 bases lining up with TRBD2. The germline V gene encodes CDR1 SGDLS and CDR2 YYNGEE. After removal of 0 bases from V and 0 bases from J, the junction contained 2 bases not matched to a gene. This CDR3 region has 15 residues.

V and J are TRBV4-1 and TRBJ2-5; D call uncertain. The ends were cut back, 4 bases at V and 2 bases at J, with 20 bases in the middle. The germline V gene has CDR1 MGHRA and CDR2 YSYEKL. This CDR3 spans 17 amino acids. The CDR3 sequence is CASSPGNGQAGQETQYF. The CDR3 DNA sequence: TGCGCCAGCAGCCCGGGTAACGGGCAGGCCGGACAAGAGACCCAGTACTTC.

This clone was seen a single time. V is TRBV9 and J is TRBJ1-1, with D maybe TRBD1 (5 bases). Germline assignment: CDR1 SGDLS and CDR2 YYNGEE. The CDR3 loop spans 16 amino acids. The V end was cut by 0 bases, the J end by 6 bases, with 18 bases between. CDR3 protein: CASSVVPGQSGAEAFF. CDR3 DNA: TGTGCCAGCAGCGTAGTTCCAGGGCAAAGTGGGGCTGAAGCTTTCTTT.

The chain carries TRBV29-1 and TRBJ2-7; D remains unclear. Between the trimmed V and J ends, which lost 6 bases and 5 bases, there was a span of 11 bases. The CDR3 loop spans 11 amino acids. Germline CDR1 SQVTM, CDR2 ANQGSEA. CDR3 nucleotides: TGCAGCGTCCTAACAAGGGACGAGCAGTACTTC. This translates into CSVLTRDEQYF.

Comments on this clone: Germline is not matched at one junction end, which may reflect a read error. This sequence joins TRBV29-1 and TRBJ1-5; D might be TRBD1 (6 bases). Looked up from germline, CDR1 is SQVTM and CDR2 is ANQGSEA. The CDR3 has 15 amino acids. DNA for the CDR3: TGCAGCGTGGAAGGGGGGGACGCGAGCAATCAGCCCCAGCATTTT. Translated, it gives CSVEGGDASNQPQHF.

The chain carries TRBV5-4 and TRBJ2-1; 8 positions match TRBD2. Germline V lookup: CDR1 SGHNT, CDR2 YYREEE (reference sequence). The CDR3 is 14 amino acids. V dropped 4 bases and J dropped 8; count of bases not matched to a gene: 8. DNA of the CDR3: TGTGCCAGCAGCAGCGGGAGCCTTCGGGATGAGCAGTTCTTC. Translating it yields CASSSGSLRDEQFF. Complete variable domain (other parts from reference TRBV5-4 and TRBJ2-1): ETGVTQSPTHLIKTRGQQVTLRCSSQSGHNTVSWYQQALGQGPQFIFQYYREEENGRGNFPPRFSGLQFPNYSSELNVNALELDDSALYLCASSSGSLRDEQFFGPGTRLTVL.

The chain carries TRBV18 and TRBJ1-1, with 7 positions matching TRBD1. The CDR3 contains 15 residues. J gave up 0 bases and V 5 bases, and 6 bases lay outside the gene matches. The V gene's germline CDR1 is KGHSH and CDR2 LQKENI. CDR3 region: CASSFSTGLNTEAFF. The CDR3 DNA sequence: TGTGCCAGCTCATTTTCGACAGGGTTGAACACTGAAGCTTTCTTT.

This clone showed up just once. This chain links TRBV6-1 with TRBJ2-2; 9 bases agree with TRBD1. With V trimmed by 10 bases and J by 2 bases, 8 bases remained unmatched. CDR3 size: 15 residues. Germline V gives CDR1 MNHNS, CDR2 SASEGT. As DNA, the CDR3 is TGTGCCACCAACCGGGACAGGGCCAACACCGGGGAGCTGTTTTTT. It translates to CATNRDRANTGELFF.

Worth noting for this clone: This specimen includes other DNA sequences encoding the same CDR3. The chain recombines TRBV10-3 with TRBJ1-1; D gene uncertain. V was trimmed by 2 bases and J by 1 base, leaving 5 bases between them. The CDR3 contains 13 residues. Germline-derived CDR1 and CDR2 are ENHRY and SYGVKD. CDR3 DNA sequence: TGTGCCATCAGTGAGCAGGAGAACACTGAAGCTTTCTTT. Amino acids: CAISEQENTEAFF.

V is TRBV6-1 and J is TRBJ1-2, with D possibly matching TRBD1 (5 bases). CDR1 and CDR2 (germline): MNHNS, SASEGT. V lost 8 bases to trimming and J lost 4 bases, with 17 bases between them. The CDR3 is 14 amino acids. The CDR3 region has the DNA TGTGCCAGCGTCCGGGACCCATCACTCTATGGCTACACCTTC. This gives the protein CASVRDPSLYGYTF.

The rearrangement links TRBV5-1 to TRBJ1-1, with D possibly being TRBD1 (5 bases). Trimming left V 6 bases short and J 10 bases short, with 22 bases between. The CDR3 length is 14 residues. Germline V lookup: CDR1 SGHRS, CDR2 YFSETQ. CDR3 protein: CASTRNDGDGAAFF. The CDR3 DNA reads TGCGCCAGCACCCGAAACGACGGGGACGGGGCAGCTTTCTTT.

The chain is built from TRBV19 and TRBJ2-7, with no clear D. The CDR3 runs 14 residues. Trimming pared 4 bases from V and 0 bases from J, leaving 10 bases between. Germline assignment: CDR1 LNHDA and CDR2 SQIVND (reference sequence). Written as DNA, the CDR3 is TGTGCCAGTAGTACAGTTTCTTACTCCTACGAGCAGTACTTC. Translating gives CASSTVSYSYEQYF.